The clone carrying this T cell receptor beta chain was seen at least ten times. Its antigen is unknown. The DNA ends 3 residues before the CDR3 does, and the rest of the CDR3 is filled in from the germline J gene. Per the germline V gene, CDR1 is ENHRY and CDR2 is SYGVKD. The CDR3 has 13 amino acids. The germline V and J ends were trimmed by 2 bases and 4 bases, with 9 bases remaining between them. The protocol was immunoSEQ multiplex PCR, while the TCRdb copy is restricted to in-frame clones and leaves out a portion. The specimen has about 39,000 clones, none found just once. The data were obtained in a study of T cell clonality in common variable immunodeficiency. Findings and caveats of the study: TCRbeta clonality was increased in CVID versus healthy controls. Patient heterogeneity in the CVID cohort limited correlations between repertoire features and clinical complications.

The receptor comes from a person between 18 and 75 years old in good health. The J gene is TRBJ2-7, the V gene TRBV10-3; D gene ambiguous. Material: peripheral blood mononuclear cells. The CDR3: CAISESPEYEQYF. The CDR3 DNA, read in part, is TGTGCCATCAGTGAGAGTCCAGAATACGAG.